What follows describes a single T cell receptor beta chain. Clones were sequenced by immunoSEQ multiplex PCR, and TCRdb holds only the in-frame ones, with some missing. The sample comprises 250,000 to 350,000 clones, over 75% of which are singletons, and about 12% rests with the top ten. CDR1 is SQVTM, CDR2 ANQGSEA, per germline. V shed 7 bases and J shed 6 bases, with 16 bases lying between them. There are 12 residues in the CDR3. The sample originates from a study of blood T cell repertoires in COVID-19. V gene TRBV29-1 combines with J gene TRBJ2-7; D perhaps matches TRBD2 (6 bases). This receptor was obtained from a woman aged 55-70 years with acute or convalescent COVID-19. The sample comprised peripheral blood. CDR3 amino acids: CSGGGPGSEQYF. In DNA, the CDR3 is TGCAGCGGCGGAGGGCCAGGCTCCGAGCAGTACTTC.